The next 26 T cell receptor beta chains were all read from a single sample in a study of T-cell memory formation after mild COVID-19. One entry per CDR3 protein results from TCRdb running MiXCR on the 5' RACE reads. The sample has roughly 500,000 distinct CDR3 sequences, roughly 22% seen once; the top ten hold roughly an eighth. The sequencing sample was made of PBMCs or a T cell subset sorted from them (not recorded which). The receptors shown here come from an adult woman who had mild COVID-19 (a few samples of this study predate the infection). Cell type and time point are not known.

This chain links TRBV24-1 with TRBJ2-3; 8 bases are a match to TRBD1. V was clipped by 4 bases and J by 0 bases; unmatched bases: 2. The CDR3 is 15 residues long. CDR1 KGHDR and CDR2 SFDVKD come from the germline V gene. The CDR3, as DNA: TGTGCCACCAGTGACCACAGGGGGAGCACAGATACGCAGTATTTT. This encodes CATSDHRGSTDTQYF.

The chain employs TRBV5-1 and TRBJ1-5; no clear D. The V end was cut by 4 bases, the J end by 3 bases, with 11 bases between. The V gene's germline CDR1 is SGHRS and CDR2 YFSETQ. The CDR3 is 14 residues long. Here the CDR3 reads CASSPDYYNQPQHF. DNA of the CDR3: TGCGCCAGCAGCCCCGATTACTACAATCAGCCCCAGCATTTT.

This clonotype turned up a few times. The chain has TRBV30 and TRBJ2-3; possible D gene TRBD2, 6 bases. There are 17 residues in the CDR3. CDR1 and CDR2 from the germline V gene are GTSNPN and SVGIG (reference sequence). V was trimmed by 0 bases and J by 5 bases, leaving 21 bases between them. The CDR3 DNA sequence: TGTGCCTGGAGTGTACCCCCCGCGGCGGGAATAGGAGATACGCAGTATTTT. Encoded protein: CAWSVPPAAGIGDTQYF.

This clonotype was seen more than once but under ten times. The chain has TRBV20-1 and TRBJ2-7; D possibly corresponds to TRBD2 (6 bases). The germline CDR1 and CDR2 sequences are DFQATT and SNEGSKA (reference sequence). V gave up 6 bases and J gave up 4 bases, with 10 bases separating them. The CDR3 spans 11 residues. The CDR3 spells CSAIRGYEQYF. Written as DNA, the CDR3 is TGCAGTGCAATTCGGGGGTACGAGCAGTACTTC.

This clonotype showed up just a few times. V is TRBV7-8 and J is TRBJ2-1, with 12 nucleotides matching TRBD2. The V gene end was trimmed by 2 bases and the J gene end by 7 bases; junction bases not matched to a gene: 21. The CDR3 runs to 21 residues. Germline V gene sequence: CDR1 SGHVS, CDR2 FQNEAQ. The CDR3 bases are TGTGCCAGCAGCTTAAAACAGGGACTCAGGCTAGCGGGAGGGGGAGTTAATGAGCAGTTCTTC. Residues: CASSLKQGLRLAGGGVNEQFF.

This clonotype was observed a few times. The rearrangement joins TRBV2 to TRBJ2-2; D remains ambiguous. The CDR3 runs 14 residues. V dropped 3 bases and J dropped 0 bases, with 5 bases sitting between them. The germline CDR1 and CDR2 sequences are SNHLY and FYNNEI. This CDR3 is CASSDAANTGELFF. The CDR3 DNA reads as TGTGCCAGCAGTGATGCCGCGAACACCGGGGAGCTGTTTTTT.

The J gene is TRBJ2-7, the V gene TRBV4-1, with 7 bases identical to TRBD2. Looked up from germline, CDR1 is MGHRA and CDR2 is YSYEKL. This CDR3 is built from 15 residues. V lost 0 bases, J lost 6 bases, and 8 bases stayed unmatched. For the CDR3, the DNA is TGCGCCAGCAGCCAAGATCCGGGCAGGGAGGGCGAGCAGTACTTC. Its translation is CASSQDPGREGEQYF.

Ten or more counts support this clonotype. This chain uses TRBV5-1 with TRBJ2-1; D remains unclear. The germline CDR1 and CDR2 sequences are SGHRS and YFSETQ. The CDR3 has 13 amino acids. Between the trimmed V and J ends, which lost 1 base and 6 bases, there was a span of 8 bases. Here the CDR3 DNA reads TGCGCCAGCAGCTTGACCGGGTTCAATGAGCAGTTCTTC. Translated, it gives CASSLTGFNEQFF.

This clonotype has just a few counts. The CDR3: CAWSPSGRAAGELFF. For the CDR3, the DNA is TGTGCCTGGAGTCCTAGCGGGAGGGCCGCCGGGGAGCTGTTTTTT. The gene calls are TRBV30 and TRBJ2-2; 12 bases agree with TRBD2. The CDR3 totals 15 residues. Germline values: CDR1 GTSNPN, CDR2 SVGIG (reference sequence). The ends lost 2 bases at V and 6 bases at J; junction bases unmatched: 4.

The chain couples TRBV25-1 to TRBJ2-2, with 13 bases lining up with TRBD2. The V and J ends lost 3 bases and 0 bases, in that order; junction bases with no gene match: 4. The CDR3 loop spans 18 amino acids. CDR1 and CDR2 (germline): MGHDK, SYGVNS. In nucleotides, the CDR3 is TGTGCCAGCAGTGACAGGACTAGCGGGAGCGCGAACACCGGGGAGCTGTTTTTT. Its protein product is CASSDRTSGSANTGELFF.

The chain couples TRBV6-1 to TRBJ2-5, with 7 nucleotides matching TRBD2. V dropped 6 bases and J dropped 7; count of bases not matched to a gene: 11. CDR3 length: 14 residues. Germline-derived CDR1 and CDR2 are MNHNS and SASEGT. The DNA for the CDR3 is TGTGCCAGCAGGATCAGCGGGACCCAGGGGACCCAGTACTTC. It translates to CASRISGTQGTQYF.

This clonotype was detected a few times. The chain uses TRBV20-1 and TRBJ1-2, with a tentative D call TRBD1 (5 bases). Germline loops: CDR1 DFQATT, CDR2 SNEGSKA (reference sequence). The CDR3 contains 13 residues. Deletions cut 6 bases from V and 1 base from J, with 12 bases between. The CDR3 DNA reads TGCAGTGCCGGGACCGAGTTTAACTATGGCTACACCTTC. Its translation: CSAGTEFNYGYTF.

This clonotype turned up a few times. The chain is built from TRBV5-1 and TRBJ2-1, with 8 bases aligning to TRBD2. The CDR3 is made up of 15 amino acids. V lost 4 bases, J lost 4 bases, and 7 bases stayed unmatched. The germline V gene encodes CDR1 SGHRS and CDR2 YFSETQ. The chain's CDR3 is CASSKAGDSYNEQFF. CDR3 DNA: TGCGCCAGCAGCAAAGCGGGGGACTCGTACAATGAGCAGTTCTTC.

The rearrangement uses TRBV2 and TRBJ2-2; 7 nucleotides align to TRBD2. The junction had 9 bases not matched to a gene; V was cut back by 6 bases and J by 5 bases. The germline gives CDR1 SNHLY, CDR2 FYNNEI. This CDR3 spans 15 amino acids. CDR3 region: CASRPGLGRTGELFF. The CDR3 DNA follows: TGTGCCAGCAGGCCCGGACTAGGCCGAACCGGGGAGCTGTTTTTT.

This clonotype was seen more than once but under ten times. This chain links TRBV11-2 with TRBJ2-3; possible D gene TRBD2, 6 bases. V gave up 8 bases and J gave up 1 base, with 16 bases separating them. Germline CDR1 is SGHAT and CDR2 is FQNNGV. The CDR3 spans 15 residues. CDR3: CASAFDSGGTDTQYF. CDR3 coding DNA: TGTGCCAGCGCCTTTGACTCGGGAGGCACAGATACGCAGTATTTT. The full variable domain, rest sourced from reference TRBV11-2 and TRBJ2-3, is EAGVAQSPRYKIIEKRQSVAFWCNPISGHATLYWYQQILGQGPKLLIQFQNNGVVDDSQLPKDRFSAERLKGVDSTLKIQPAKLEDSAVYLCASAFDSGGTDTQYFGPGTRLTVL.

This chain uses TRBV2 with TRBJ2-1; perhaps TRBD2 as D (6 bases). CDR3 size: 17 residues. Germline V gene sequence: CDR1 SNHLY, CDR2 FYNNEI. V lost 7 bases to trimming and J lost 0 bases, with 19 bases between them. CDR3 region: CASTLGLARFSYNEQFF. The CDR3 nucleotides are TGTGCCAGCACCCTGGGGCTAGCGAGGTTCTCCTACAATGAGCAGTTCTTC.

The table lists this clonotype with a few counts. CDR3 sequence (DNA): TGCGCCAGCAGCTTGATTGGGTTTCATGAGCAGTTCTTC. It codes for CASSLIGFHEQFF. J is TRBJ2-1 and V is TRBV5-1; D ambiguous. CDR1 and CDR2 from the germline V gene are SGHRS and YFSETQ. The V end was cut by 1 base, the J end by 8 bases, with 10 bases between. CDR3 length: 13 amino acids.

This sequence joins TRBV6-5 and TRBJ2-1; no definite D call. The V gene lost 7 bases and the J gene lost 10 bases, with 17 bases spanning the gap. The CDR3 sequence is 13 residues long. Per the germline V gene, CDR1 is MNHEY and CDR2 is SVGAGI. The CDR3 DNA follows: TGTGCCAGCACCCCCTCCGTGGGATCAGAGCAGTTCTTC. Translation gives CASTPSVGSEQFF.

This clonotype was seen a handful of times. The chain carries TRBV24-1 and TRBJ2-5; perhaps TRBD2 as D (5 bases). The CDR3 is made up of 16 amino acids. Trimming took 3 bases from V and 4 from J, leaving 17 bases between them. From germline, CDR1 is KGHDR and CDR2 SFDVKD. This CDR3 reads CATSDKLTGNAETQYF. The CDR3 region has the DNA TGTGCCACCAGTGATAAATTGACGGGGAATGCAGAGACCCAGTACTTC.

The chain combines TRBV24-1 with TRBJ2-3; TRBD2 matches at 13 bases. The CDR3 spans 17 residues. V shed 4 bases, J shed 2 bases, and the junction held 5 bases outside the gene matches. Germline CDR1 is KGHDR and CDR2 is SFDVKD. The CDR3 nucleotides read TGTGCCACCAGTGACTCTGGACTAGCGGGGGCCACAGATACGCAGTATTTT. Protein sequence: CATSDSGLAGATDTQYF.

CDR3 bases: TGTGCCAGCAGATCGGGACCGCCGGCACTTTCCTACAATGAGCAGTTCTTC. It codes for CASRSGPPALSYNEQFF. This chain links TRBV7-6 with TRBJ2-1; D might be TRBD1 or TRBD2, each matching 5 bases. The germline V gene encodes CDR1 SGHVS and CDR2 FNYEAQ. The CDR3 has 17 amino acids. V was pared by 6 bases and J by 1 base, with 19 bases between.

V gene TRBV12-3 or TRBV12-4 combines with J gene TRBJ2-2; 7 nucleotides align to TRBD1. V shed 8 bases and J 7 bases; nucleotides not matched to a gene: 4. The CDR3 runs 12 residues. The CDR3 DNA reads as TGTGCCAGCCAAGACAGGGACGGGGAGCTGTTTTTT. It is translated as CASQDRDGELFF.

CDR3 amino acids: CASSLVSGTGGTGELFF. Written as DNA, the CDR3 is TGTGCCAGCAGCTTGGTCTCTGGGACAGGGGGCACCGGGGAGCTGTTTTTT. The chain uses TRBV5-4 and TRBJ2-2, with 11 bases fitting TRBD1. Germline V lookup: CDR1 SGHNT, CDR2 YYREEE (reference sequence). The CDR3 is made up of 17 amino acids. The ends lost 0 bases at V and 4 bases at J; junction bases unmatched: 5.

This chain's CDR3 is CSAIPGDTPETQYF. The DNA for the CDR3 is TGCAGTGCCATCCCCGGGGACACCCCAGAGACCCAGTACTTC. The rearrangement links TRBV20-1 to TRBJ2-5, with D possibly being TRBD1 (6 bases). The CDR3 length is 14 residues. Germline CDR1 and CDR2: DFQATT and SNEGSKA (reference sequence). V dropped 6 bases and J dropped 4 bases, with 18 bases sitting between them.

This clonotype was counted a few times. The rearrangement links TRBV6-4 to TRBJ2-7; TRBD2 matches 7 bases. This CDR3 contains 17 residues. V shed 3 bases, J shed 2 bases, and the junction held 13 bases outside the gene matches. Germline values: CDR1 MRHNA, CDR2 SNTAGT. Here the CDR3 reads CASSENLGLSHTYEQYF. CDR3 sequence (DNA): TGTGCCAGCAGTGAGAACCTGGGACTATCTCACACCTACGAGCAGTACTTC.

The DNA for the CDR3 is TGTGCCAGCAGCCGGACCGTTGGAGGGCGAGAGACCCAGTACTTC. Protein product: CASSRTVGGRETQYF. This rearrangement joins TRBV5-6 to TRBJ2-5; D is possibly TRBD2 (6 bases). V dropped 4 bases and J dropped 4 bases, with 17 bases sitting between them. CDR1 is SGHDT, CDR2 YYEEEE, per germline. The CDR3 length is 15 residues.